According to its frequency, the clone carrying this T cell receptor beta chain is medium-sized. The antigen is not known. The source of the sample is a study of T cell clusters in autoimmune cytopenias. TRB rearrangements were amplified by touch-down multiplex PCR with mixed TRB-A/B primers. TCRdb reprocessed the multiplex PCR reads and keeps a single row for each CDR3 protein, giving no DNA. This sample's table has about 2,000 distinct CDR3 sequences. Tens of thousands of genome equivalents of blood DNA were amplified for TRB. The study, taken as a whole, reports: Primary autoimmune cytopenia patients seemingly lacked the physiological T cell clusters found in healthy donors.

Germline CDR1 and CDR2: SEHNR and FQNEAQ (reference sequence). This CDR3 region has 14 residues. V gene TRBV7-9 combines with J gene TRBJ1-4; TCRdb reports TRBD1, a call that lacks DNA to check it against. Sequencing was done on a sample of peripheral blood. The clonotype comes from a human donor with an autoimmune cytopenia or autoimmune hepatitis (not recorded which). CDR3 loop: CASSLLGESEKLFF.